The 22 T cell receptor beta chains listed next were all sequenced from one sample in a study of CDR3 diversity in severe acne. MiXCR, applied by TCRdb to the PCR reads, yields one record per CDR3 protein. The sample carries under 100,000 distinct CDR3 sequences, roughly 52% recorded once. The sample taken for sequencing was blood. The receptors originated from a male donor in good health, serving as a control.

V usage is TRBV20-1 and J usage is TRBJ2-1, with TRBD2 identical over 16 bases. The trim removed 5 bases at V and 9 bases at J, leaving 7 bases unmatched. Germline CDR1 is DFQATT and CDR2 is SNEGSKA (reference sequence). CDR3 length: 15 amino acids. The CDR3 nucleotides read TGCAGTGCTTTTGGGACTAGCGGGGGGGCTGGTGAGCAGTTCTTC. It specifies CSAFGTSGGAGEQFF.

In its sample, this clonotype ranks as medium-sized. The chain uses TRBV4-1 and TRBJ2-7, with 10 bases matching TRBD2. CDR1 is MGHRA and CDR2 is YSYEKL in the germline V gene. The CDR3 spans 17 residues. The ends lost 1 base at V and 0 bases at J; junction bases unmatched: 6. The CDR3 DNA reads TGCGCCAGCAGCCAAGTCCAAAGACTAGCGGGCTCCTACGAGCAGTACTTC. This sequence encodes CASSQVQRLAGSYEQYF.

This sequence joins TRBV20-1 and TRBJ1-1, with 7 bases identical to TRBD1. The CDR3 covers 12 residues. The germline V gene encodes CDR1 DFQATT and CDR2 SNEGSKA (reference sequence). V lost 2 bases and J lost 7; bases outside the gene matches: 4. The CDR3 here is CSARPGQLEAFF. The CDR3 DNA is TGCAGTGCTAGACCGGGACAGCTTGAAGCTTTCTTT.

CDR3 amino acids: CATSMKTSGRYEQYF. CDR3 in DNA: TGTGCCACCAGCATGAAGACTAGCGGGCGGTACGAGCAGTACTTC. J is TRBJ2-7 and V is TRBV15, with 10 nucleotides matching TRBD2. V shed 4 bases and J 4 bases; nucleotides not matched to a gene: 7. Germline CDR1 reads LNHNV; CDR2 reads YYDKDF (reference sequence). The CDR3 extends over 15 amino acids. Complete variable domain (other parts from reference TRBV15 and TRBJ2-7): DAMVIQNPRYQVTQFGKPVTLSCSQTLNHNVMYWYQQKSSQAPKLLFHYYDKDFNNEADTPDNFQSRRPNTSFCFLDIRSPGLGDTAMYLCATSMKTSGRYEQYFGPGTRLTVT.

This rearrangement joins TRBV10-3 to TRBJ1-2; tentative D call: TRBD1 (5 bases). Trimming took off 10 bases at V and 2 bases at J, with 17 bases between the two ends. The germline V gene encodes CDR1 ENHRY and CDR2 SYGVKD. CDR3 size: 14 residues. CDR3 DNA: TGTGCCAGCAGCAAGCGGGACGGGAACTATGGCTACACCTTC. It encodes CASSKRDGNYGYTF.

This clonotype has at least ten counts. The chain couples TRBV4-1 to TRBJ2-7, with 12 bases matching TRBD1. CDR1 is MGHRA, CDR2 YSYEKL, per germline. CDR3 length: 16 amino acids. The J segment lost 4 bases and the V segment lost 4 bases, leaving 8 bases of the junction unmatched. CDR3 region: CASSPRGGQGAYEQYF. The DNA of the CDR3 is TGCGCCAGCAGCCCCCGGGGGGGACAGGGGGCGTACGAGCAGTACTTC.

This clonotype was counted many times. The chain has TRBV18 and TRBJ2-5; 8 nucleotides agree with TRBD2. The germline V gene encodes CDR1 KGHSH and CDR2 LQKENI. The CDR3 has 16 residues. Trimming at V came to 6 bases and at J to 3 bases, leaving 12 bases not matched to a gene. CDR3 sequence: CASSPQYERGKETQYF. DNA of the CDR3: TGTGCCAGCTCCCCCCAGTACGAGCGGGGGAAAGAGACCCAGTACTTC.

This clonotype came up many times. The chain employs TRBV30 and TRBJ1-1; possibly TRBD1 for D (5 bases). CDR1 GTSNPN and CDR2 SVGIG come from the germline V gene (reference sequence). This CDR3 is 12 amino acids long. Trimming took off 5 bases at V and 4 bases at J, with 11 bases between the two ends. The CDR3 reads CAWGRGTTEAFF. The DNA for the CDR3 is TGTGCCTGGGGGCGGGGCACCACTGAAGCTTTCTTT.

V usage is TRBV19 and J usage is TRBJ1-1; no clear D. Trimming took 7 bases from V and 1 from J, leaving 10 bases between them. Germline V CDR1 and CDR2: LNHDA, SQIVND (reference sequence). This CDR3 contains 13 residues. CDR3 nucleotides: TGTGCCAGTAATCGCGAGGGGAACACTGAAGCTTTCTTT. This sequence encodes CASNREGNTEAFF. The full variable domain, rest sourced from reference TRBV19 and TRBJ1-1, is DGGITQSPKYLFRKEGQNVTLSCEQNLNHDAMYWYRQDPGQGLRLIYYSQIVNDFQKGDIAEGYSVSREKKESFPLTVTSAQKNPTAFYLCASNREGNTEAFFGQGTRLTVV.

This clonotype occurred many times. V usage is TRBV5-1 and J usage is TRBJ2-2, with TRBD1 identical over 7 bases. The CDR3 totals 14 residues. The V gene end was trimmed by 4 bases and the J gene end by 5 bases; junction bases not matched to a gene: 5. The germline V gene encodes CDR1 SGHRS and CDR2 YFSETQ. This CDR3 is CASSVRRGTGELFF. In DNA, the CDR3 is TGCGCCAGCAGCGTTCGCAGGGGGACCGGGGAGCTGTTTTTT.

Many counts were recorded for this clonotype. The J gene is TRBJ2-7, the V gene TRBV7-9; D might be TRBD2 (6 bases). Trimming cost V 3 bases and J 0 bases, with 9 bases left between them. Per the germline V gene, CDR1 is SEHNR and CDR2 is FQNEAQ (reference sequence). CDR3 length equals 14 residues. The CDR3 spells CASSFGGSSYEQYF. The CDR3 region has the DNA TGTGCCAGCAGCTTTGGAGGGAGCTCCTACGAGCAGTACTTC.

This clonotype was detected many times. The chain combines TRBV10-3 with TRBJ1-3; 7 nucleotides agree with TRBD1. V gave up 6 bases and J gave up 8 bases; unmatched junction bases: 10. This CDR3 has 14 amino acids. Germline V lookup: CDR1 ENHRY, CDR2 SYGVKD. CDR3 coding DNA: TGTGCCATCAGACCGGGCCTCAGGGGGGACACCATATATTTT. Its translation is CAIRPGLRGDTIYF.

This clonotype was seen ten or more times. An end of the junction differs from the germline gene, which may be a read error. CDR3 sequence (DNA): TGTGCCTGGAGCCTCCCGGGGGGGACTCTAGCGAACCCCGGGGAGCTGTTTTTT. It codes for CAWSLPGGTLANPGELFF. The chain uses TRBV30 and TRBJ2-2; 8 bases fit TRBD2. The V gene's germline CDR1 is GTSNPN and CDR2 SVGIG (reference sequence). The CDR3 is 18 residues long.

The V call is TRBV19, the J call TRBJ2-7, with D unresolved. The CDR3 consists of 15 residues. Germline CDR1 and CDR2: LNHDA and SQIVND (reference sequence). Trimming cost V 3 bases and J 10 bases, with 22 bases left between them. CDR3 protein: CASSIMAAMHQTQYF. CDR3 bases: TGTGCCAGTAGTATTATGGCGGCAATGCATCAGACTCAGTACTTC.

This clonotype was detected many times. The CDR3 sequence: CASRALRSSYNSPLHF. Written as DNA, the CDR3 is TGTGCCAGCAGAGCCCTTCGGAGCTCCTATAATTCACCCCTCCACTTT. This sequence joins TRBV5-8 and TRBJ1-6; D is unclear. This CDR3 contains 16 residues. V was clipped by 5 bases and J by 0 bases, with 12 bases between them. Germline V gene data show CDR1 as SGHTS and CDR2 as YDEGEE.

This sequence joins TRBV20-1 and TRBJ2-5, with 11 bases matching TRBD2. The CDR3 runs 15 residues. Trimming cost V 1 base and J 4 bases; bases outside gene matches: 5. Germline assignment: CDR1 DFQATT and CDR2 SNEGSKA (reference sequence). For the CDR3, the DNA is TGCAGTGCTAGAGTCCAGCTAGCGGGAGGAGAGACCCAGTACTTC. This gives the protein CSARVQLAGGETQYF.

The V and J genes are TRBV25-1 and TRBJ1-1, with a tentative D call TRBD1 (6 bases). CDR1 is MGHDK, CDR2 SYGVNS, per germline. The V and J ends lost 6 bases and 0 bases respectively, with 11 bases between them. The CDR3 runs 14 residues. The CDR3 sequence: CASSHKGVNTEAFF. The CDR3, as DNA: TGTGCCAGCAGCCACAAGGGGGTGAACACTGAAGCTTTCTTT.

The CDR3 reads CSARDSIGMKYEQYF. The CDR3 DNA reads TGCAGTGCTAGAGATTCCATAGGGATGAAATACGAGCAGTACTTC. The chain combines TRBV20-1 with TRBJ2-7, with D uncertain. V lost 0 bases and J lost 4, with 16 bases in between. The CDR3 has 15 residues. CDR1 is DFQATT and CDR2 is SNEGSKA in the germline V gene (reference sequence).

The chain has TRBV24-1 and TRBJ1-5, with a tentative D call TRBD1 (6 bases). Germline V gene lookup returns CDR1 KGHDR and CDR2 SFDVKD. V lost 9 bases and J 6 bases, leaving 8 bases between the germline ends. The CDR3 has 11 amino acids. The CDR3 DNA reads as TGTGCCACCGACAGGTTTCAGCCCCAGCATTTT. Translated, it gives CATDRFQPQHF.

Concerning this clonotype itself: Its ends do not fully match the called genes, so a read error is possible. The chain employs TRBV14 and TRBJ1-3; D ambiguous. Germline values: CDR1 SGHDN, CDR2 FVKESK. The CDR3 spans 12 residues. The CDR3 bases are TGTGCCGGCAGCCAAGCCCCCAACACCATATATTTT. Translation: CAGSQAPNTIYF.

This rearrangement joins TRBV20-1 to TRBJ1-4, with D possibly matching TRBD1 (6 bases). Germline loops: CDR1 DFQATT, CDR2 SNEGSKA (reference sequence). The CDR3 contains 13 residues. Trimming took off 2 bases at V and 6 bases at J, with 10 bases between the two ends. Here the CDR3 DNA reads TGCAGTGCTAGATCACAGGGTTATGAAAAACTGTTTTTT. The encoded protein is CSARSQGYEKLFF.

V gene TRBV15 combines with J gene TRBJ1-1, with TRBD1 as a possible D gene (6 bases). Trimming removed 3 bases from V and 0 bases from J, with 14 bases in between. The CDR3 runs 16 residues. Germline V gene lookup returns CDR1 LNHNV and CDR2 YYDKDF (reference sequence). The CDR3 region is CATSSPPTGMNTEAFF. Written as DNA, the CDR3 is TGTGCCACCAGCAGCCCCCCAACAGGGATGAACACTGAAGCTTTCTTT.